The following is a T cell receptor beta chain sequence with its context. Its target is unknown. CDR1 GTSNPN and CDR2 SVGIG come from the germline V gene (reference sequence). The CDR3 has 13 amino acids. V was clipped by 4 bases and J by 1 base, with 10 bases between them. These data originate in a study of beta chain features in type 1 diabetes. The study, taken as a whole, reports: When cDNA is sequenced, cells with high TCR expression could be over-represented. Researchers report that Type 1 diabetes patients had moderately but significantly shorter TCRB CDR3s across all four CD4+ subsets.

As every portion of the isolated RNA was reverse transcribed, the sequencing read expressed TCRB transcripts. Repertoires were generated with immunoSEQ multiplex PCR, while TCRdb's copy carries only in-frame clones and drops some. The sample consists of about 650,000 clones, around 11% of them appearing once. This TCR was recovered from a man aged 25-40 years with type 1 diabetes. The V call is TRBV30, the J call TRBJ2-5; no clear D gene. Material: naive CD4+ T cells from blood. For the CDR3, the DNA is TGTGCCTGGAATTCACTCGTCCAAGAGACCCAGTACTTC. Its translation is CAWNSLVQETQYF.